Each of the 29 T cell receptor beta chains below was sequenced from the same sample in a study of beta chain features in type 1 diabetes. Study results and caveats: Among all four CD4+ subsets, Type 1 diabetes patients had TCRB CDR3s that were moderately but significantly shorter.

TCRB transcripts that were expressed got sequenced, as all of the isolated RNA had been reverse transcribed. TCRdb keeps only in-frame clones here, not all; method: immunoSEQ multiplex PCR. The data hold about 360,000 clones, with over 9.5% observed a single time. Antigens for these TCRs are unknown. The sequenced material came from naive CD4+ T cells from blood. The receptors were gathered from a woman aged 18-35 years with type 1 diabetes.

This clone occurred a few times. The chain couples TRBV4-3 to TRBJ1-1; TRBD1 matches at 7 bases. CDR1 LGHNA and CDR2 YSLEER come from the germline V gene. The CDR3 sequence is 15 residues long. V dropped 5 bases and J dropped 7; count of bases not matched to a gene: 13. CDR3 coding DNA: TGCGCCAGCAGCTACAACAGGGGATACCCGGTTGAAGCTTTCTTT. It is translated as CASSYNRGYPVEAFF.

This clone was counted a few times. The V call is TRBV9, the J call TRBJ1-2, with a weak D call TRBD1 (5 bases). Trimming took off 5 bases at V and 0 bases at J, with 5 bases between the two ends. CDR3 length: 12 amino acids. The germline CDR1 and CDR2 sequences are SGDLS and YYNGEE. The CDR3 region is CASRTANYGYTF. CDR3 DNA sequence: TGTGCCAGCAGGACAGCTAACTATGGCTACACCTTC.

This clone was counted only a few times. The CDR3 is CASGLPSSRDRAHEQYF. The CDR3 nucleotides are TGTGCTAGTGGTTTGCCCTCCTCCCGGGACAGGGCCCACGAGCAGTACTTC. V is TRBV12-5 and J is TRBJ2-7, with 9 bases lining up with TRBD1. Germline values: CDR1 LGHNT, CDR2 FRNRAP. The ends lost 2 bases at V and 5 bases at J; junction bases unmatched: 13. This CDR3 is built from 17 residues.

The gene calls are TRBV6-5 and TRBJ1-1, with TRBD1 as a possible D gene (5 bases). Germline V gene data show CDR1 as MNHEY and CDR2 as SVGAGI. The CDR3 has 13 amino acids. The ends were cut back, 7 bases at V and 8 bases at J, with 17 bases in the middle. The CDR3 region is CASKRSRAAEAFF. The CDR3 DNA reads TGTGCCAGCAAACGGAGCAGGGCGGCCGAAGCTTTCTTT.

This clone was counted a few times. This rearrangement joins TRBV7-2 to TRBJ2-5; 8 bases agree with TRBD2. The CDR3 extends over 15 amino acids. Germline CDR1 is SGHTA and CDR2 is FQGNSA. Trimming removed 3 bases from V and 4 bases from J; junction bases left unmatched: 7. For the CDR3, the DNA is TGTGCCAGCAGCTTCCTCGGGAGGGTAGGAGAGACCCAGTACTTC. It specifies CASSFLGRVGETQYF.

The V gene is TRBV19, the J gene TRBJ2-7, with TRBD1 matching over 7 bases. CDR1 and CDR2 from the germline V gene are LNHDA and SQIVND (reference sequence). This CDR3 comprises 12 residues. V lost 5 bases and J lost 6; bases outside the gene matches: 4. In DNA form, the CDR3 reads TGTGCCAGTAGTCACAGGGGATTCGAGCAGTACTTC. Translated: CASSHRGFEQYF.

The chain links TRBV5-1 to TRBJ2-7; 10 bases align to TRBD2. The CDR3 is 16 residues long. The germline gives CDR1 SGHRS, CDR2 YFSETQ. Germline trimming cut 0 bases from V and 7 bases from J; bases unmatched to any gene: 10. As DNA, the CDR3 is TGCGCCAGCAGCTTGGTAGCTAGCGGGAGTAGAGGGGAGCAGTACTTC. The encoded protein is CASSLVASGSRGEQYF.

The chain employs TRBV15 and TRBJ2-5; the match to TRBD2 covers 10 bases. The germline gives CDR1 LNHNV, CDR2 YYDKDF (reference sequence). The trim removed 1 base at V and 1 base at J, leaving 3 bases unmatched. The CDR3 is 16 amino acids. CDR3 residues: CATSRALAGSQETQYF. In DNA, the CDR3 is TGTGCCACCAGCAGAGCACTAGCGGGATCCCAAGAGACCCAGTACTTC. The full variable domain, its missing parts supplied by reference TRBV15 and TRBJ2-5, is DAMVIQNPRYQVTQFGKPVTLSCSQTLNHNVMYWYQQKSSQAPKLLFHYYDKDFNNEADTPDNFQSRRPNTSFCFLDIRSPGLGDTAMYLCATSRALAGSQETQYFGPGTRLLVL.

The chain joins TRBV7-3 to TRBJ2-7; a weak D match, TRBD2 (5 bases). V was shortened by 5 bases and J by 2 bases, with 16 bases between the two germline ends. Germline V lookup: CDR1 SGHTA, CDR2 FQGTGA. CDR3 length: 15 amino acids. The CDR3 sequence is CASSPWGSETYEQYF. The CDR3 nucleotides are TGTGCCAGCAGCCCTTGGGGTAGCGAAACCTACGAGCAGTACTTC.

The rearrangement joins TRBV4-3 to TRBJ2-2; 7 bases agree with TRBD1. The CDR3 totals 18 residues. The V gene end was trimmed by 4 bases and the J gene end by 1 base; junction bases not matched to a gene: 12. In germline, CDR1 is LGHNA, CDR2 YSLEER. CDR3 sequence (DNA): TGCGCCAGCAGCCGGATCTCGGGACAGCCGCTGAACACCGGGGAGCTGTTTTTT. Its protein product is CASSRISGQPLNTGELFF.

This clone turned up a few times. CDR3 amino acids: CASSYLGLVATQYF. The CDR3 DNA reads TGTGCCAGCAGTTACTTAGGACTAGTGGCGACCCAGTACTTC. V usage is TRBV6-5 and J usage is TRBJ2-5; 7 nucleotides align to TRBD2. The CDR3 has 14 amino acids. The V and J ends lost 1 base and 7 bases, in that order; junction bases with no gene match: 6. CDR1 and CDR2 (germline): MNHEY, SVGAGI.

This clone was seen a few times. A read error may account for a junction end that differs from germline. The CDR3: CSVESTTERGF. CDR3 DNA: TGCAGCGTTGAATCCACGACCGAAAGAGGCTTC. The V gene is TRBV29-1, the J gene TRBJ1-2; no firm D call. The CDR3 runs to 11 residues. Germline CDR1 is SQVTM and CDR2 is ANQGSEA.

The chain combines TRBV15 with TRBJ2-5; TRBD1 is a possible D gene (6 bases). Trimming cost V 6 bases and J 2 bases, with 10 bases left between them. Germline V gene sequence: CDR1 LNHNV, CDR2 YYDKDF (reference sequence). CDR3 size: 13 residues. CDR3 region: CATSVDRQETQYF. The CDR3 nucleotides are TGTGCCACCAGTGTGGACAGACAAGAGACCCAGTACTTC.

V and J are TRBV18 and TRBJ2-7; 7 bases are shared with TRBD1. Germline CDR1 KGHSH, CDR2 LQKENI. The CDR3 consists of 15 residues. With 3 bases clipped from V and 3 bases from J, the junction kept 8 bases outside the gene matches. CDR3 coding DNA: TGTGCCAGCTCACCTTCCGGGACAGCTTACTACGAGCAGTACTTC. Its translation: CASSPSGTAYYEQYF.

The J gene is TRBJ2-3, the V gene TRBV28; 7 nucleotides line up with TRBD1. Per the germline V gene, CDR1 is MDHEN and CDR2 is SYDVKM. This CDR3 has 14 residues. Trimming cost V 6 bases and J 3 bases; bases outside gene matches: 6. Here the CDR3 reads CASRGRQGTDTQYF. In DNA form, the CDR3 reads TGTGCCAGCAGAGGACGACAGGGAACAGATACGCAGTATTTT.

This clone was counted only a few times. The chain employs TRBV9 and TRBJ2-3; 10 nucleotides align to TRBD2. This CDR3 is 17 amino acids long. Trimming cost V 0 bases and J 3 bases; bases outside gene matches: 7. CDR1 is SGDLS, CDR2 YYNGEE, per germline. This CDR3 is CASSVGGGLAATDTQYF. The CDR3 DNA reads TGTGCCAGCAGCGTAGGGGGAGGACTAGCGGCAACAGATACGCAGTATTTT.

This sequence joins TRBV7-9 and TRBJ2-7; tentative D call: TRBD1 (5 bases). V was trimmed by 7 bases and J by 6 bases, leaving 19 bases between them. Germline CDR1 is SEHNR and CDR2 is FQNEAQ (reference sequence). The CDR3 consists of 14 residues. The CDR3 coding sequence is TGTGCCAGCACCTCCCAAGGGGCAAAGGGCGAGCAGTACTTC. Its translation is CASTSQGAKGEQYF.

In its sample, this clone was seen once. V is TRBV7-9 and J is TRBJ1-5, with 8 nucleotides matching TRBD1. This CDR3 is built from 17 residues. Trimming cost V 5 bases and J 4 bases; bases outside gene matches: 13. From germline, CDR1 is SEHNR and CDR2 FQNEAQ (reference sequence). DNA for the CDR3: TGTGCCAGCAGCGAAGGGACAGGACAGATCGGGAATCAGCCCCAGCATTTT. Its translation is CASSEGTGQIGNQPQHF. Using reference TRBV7-9 and TRBJ1-5 for the parts outside the CDR3, the full variable domain is DTGVSQNPRHKITKRGQNVTFRCDPISEHNRLYWYRQTLGQGPEFLTYFQNEAQLEKSRLLSDRFSAERPKGSFSTLEIQRTEQGDSAMYLCASSEGTGQIGNQPQHFGDGTRLSIL.

The chain recombines TRBV19 with TRBJ2-1, with 8 bases fitting TRBD1. Per germline, CDR1 LNHDA and CDR2 SQIVND (reference sequence). This CDR3 is 14 amino acids long. V lost 6 bases to trimming and J lost 1 base; unmatched junction nucleotides: 2. This chain's CDR3 is CASRRQGSYNEQFF. The CDR3 DNA reads TGTGCCAGTAGGAGACAGGGGTCCTACAATGAGCAGTTCTTC. Using reference TRBV19 and TRBJ2-1 for the parts outside the CDR3, the full variable domain is DGGITQSPKYLFRKEGQNVTLSCEQNLNHDAMYWYRQDPGQGLRLIYYSQIVNDFQKGDIAEGYSVSREKKESFPLTVTSAQKNPTAFYLCASRRQGSYNEQFFGPGTRLTVL.

V is TRBV7-2 and J is TRBJ2-7; D is perhaps TRBD2 (5 bases). CDR3 length: 15 amino acids. With 5 bases removed from V and 3 bases from J, the gap between germline ends came to 17 bases. Per the germline V gene, CDR1 is SGHTA and CDR2 is FQGNSA. Written as DNA, the CDR3 is TGTGCCAGCAGCCACGGCGTCGGGAAAAGCTACGAGCAGTACTTC. Translating it yields CASSHGVGKSYEQYF.

Points on this clone: Other DNA variants within this sample encode the same CDR3. The CDR3 DNA follows: TGTGCCAGCAGCTCCTACTCGAATGAGCAGTTCTTC. Its protein product is CASSSYSNEQFF. The chain couples TRBV5-6 to TRBJ2-1; D unclear. The CDR3 spans 12 residues. The V and J ends lost 3 bases and 7 bases respectively, with 8 bases between them. Germline V gene data show CDR1 as SGHDT and CDR2 as YYEEEE.

This clone was seen a handful of times. The chain carries TRBV10-3 and TRBJ1-1; D not resolved. CDR3 length equals 14 residues. Looked up from germline, CDR1 is ENHRY and CDR2 is SYGVKD. Trimming cost V 6 bases and J 4 bases, with 15 bases left between them. In DNA form, the CDR3 reads TGTGCCATCAGCGATTCTGGGTGGAGCACTGAAGCTTTCTTT. It yields the protein CAISDSGWSTEAFF.

This clone was detected a few times. The chain is built from TRBV5-1 and TRBJ2-7, with D tentatively TRBD1 (5 bases). Looked up from germline, CDR1 is SGHRS and CDR2 is YFSETQ. V was trimmed by 4 bases and J by 3 bases, leaving 20 bases between them. There are 16 residues in the CDR3. CDR3 in DNA: TGCGCCAGCAGCCGACCCGACAGACGAGAAGGCTACGAGCAGTACTTC. Amino acids: CASSRPDRREGYEQYF. The full variable domain, in which reference TRBV5-1 and TRBJ2-7 provide the parts outside the CDR3, is KAGVTQTPRYLIKTRGQQVTLSCSPISGHRSVSWYQQTPGQGLQFLFEYFSETQRNKGNFPGRFSGRQFSNSRSEMNVSTLELGDSALYLCASSRPDRREGYEQYFGPGTRLTVT.

The CDR3 DNA reads as TGTGCCAGCAGTTCCAGGGGCCAGCCCCAGCATTTT. The encoded protein is CASSSRGQPQHF. The rearrangement uses TRBV27 and TRBJ1-5; D is possibly TRBD1 (6 bases). CDR3 length equals 12 residues. The germline V gene encodes CDR1 MNHEY and CDR2 SMNVEV (reference sequence). V was shortened by 4 bases and J by 7 bases, with 8 bases between the two germline ends.

This clone came up a few times. This CDR3 reads CATSGTNRTGRLYEQYF. The CDR3 nucleotides are TGTGCCACCAGCGGGACAAATAGGACAGGGCGACTCTACGAGCAGTACTTC. The rearrangement uses TRBV15 and TRBJ2-7, with 8 positions matching TRBD1. There are 17 residues in the CDR3. The V gene's germline CDR1 is LNHNV and CDR2 YYDKDF (reference sequence). V dropped 5 bases and J dropped 3; count of bases not matched to a gene: 15. Using reference TRBV15 and TRBJ2-7 for the parts outside the CDR3, the full variable domain is DAMVIQNPRYQVTQFGKPVTLSCSQTLNHNVMYWYQQKSSQAPKLLFHYYDKDFNNEADTPDNFQSRRPNTSFCFLDIRSPGLGDTAMYLCATSGTNRTGRLYEQYFGPGTRLTVT.

This clone occurred a few times. The chain links TRBV15 to TRBJ1-3; D is perhaps TRBD1 (5 bases). The V and J ends lost 1 base and 8 bases respectively, with 15 bases between them. The CDR3 length is 15 residues. Germline CDR1 and CDR2: LNHNV and YYDKDF (reference sequence). As DNA, the CDR3 is TGTGCCACCAGCAGAGGACCCCTGGAAGGGGACACCATATATTTT. Translated: CATSRGPLEGDTIYF.

Worth noting for this clone: The identical CDR3 is also encoded by other nucleotide sequences in the sample. The chain employs TRBV27 and TRBJ1-5, with D tentatively TRBD1 (5 bases). Germline CDR1 and CDR2: MNHEY and SMNVEV (reference sequence). The germline V and J ends were trimmed by 3 bases and 6 bases, with 6 bases remaining between them. This CDR3 is built from 12 residues. The CDR3 is CASSFRGQPQHF. The CDR3 bases are TGTGCCAGCAGTTTTAGGGGTCAGCCCCAGCATTTT.

This clone was seen more than once but under ten times. V is TRBV19 and J is TRBJ1-1; D unresolved. CDR3 size: 11 residues. Trimming stripped 7 bases from V and 1 base from J, with 4 bases between. Germline V gives CDR1 LNHDA, CDR2 SQIVND (reference sequence). The CDR3 DNA follows: TGTGCCAGTATCCAGAACACTGAAGCTTTCTTT. It is translated as CASIQNTEAFF.

V gene TRBV7-9 combines with J gene TRBJ2-3, with a tentative D call TRBD1 (5 bases). Deletions cut 4 bases from V and 6 bases from J, with 11 bases between. Looked up from germline, CDR1 is SEHNR and CDR2 is FQNEAQ (reference sequence). This CDR3 has 13 residues. CDR3 sequence reads: CASSSRAPDTQYF. In DNA form, the CDR3 reads TGTGCCAGCAGCTCCAGGGCCCCCGATACGCAGTATTTT.